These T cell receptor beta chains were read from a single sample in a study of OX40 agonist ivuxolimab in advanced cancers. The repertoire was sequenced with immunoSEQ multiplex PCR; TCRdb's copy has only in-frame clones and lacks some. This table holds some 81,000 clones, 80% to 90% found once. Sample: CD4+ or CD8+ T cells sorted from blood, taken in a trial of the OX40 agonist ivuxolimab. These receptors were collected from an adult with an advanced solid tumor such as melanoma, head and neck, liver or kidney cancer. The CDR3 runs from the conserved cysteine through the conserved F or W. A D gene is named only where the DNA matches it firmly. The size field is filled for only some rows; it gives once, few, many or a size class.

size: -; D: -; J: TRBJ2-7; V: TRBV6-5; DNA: TGTGCCAGCAGTTACGGTGGTTTTAGCTCCTACGAGCAGTACTTC; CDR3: CASSYGGFSSYEQYF
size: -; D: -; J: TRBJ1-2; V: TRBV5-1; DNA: TGCGCCAGCAGCCCTAAAGAGGGACCGCCAAACTATGGCTACACCTTC; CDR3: CASSPKEGPPNYGYTF
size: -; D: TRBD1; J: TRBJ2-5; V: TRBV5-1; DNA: TGCGCCAGCGGGCCTGAGACAGGGGGATGGGAGACCCAGTACTTC; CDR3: CASGPETGGWETQYF
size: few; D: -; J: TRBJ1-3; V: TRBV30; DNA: TGTGCCTGGAGTCGAATGGGGGCTTCTGGAAACACCATATATTTT; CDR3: CAWSRMGASGNTIYF
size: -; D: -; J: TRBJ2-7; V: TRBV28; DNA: TGTGCCAGCAGTCTTACAGATCGCTGGTACGAGCAGTACTTC; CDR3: CASSLTDRWYEQYF
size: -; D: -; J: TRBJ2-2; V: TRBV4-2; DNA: TGTGCCAGCAGCCTAAGGTTGGGGCAGGGAGACACCGGGGAGCTGTTTTTT; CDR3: CASSLRLGQGDTGELFF
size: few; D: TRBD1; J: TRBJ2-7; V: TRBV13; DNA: TGTGCCAGCAGCTCGGCCGGGACAGGGGGTTACGAGCAGTACTTC; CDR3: CASSSAGTGGYEQYF
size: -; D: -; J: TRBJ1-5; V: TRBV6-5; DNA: TGTGCCAGCAGCTCACAGGCGGCACGGAATCAGCCCCAGCATTTT; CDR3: CASSSQAARNQPQHF
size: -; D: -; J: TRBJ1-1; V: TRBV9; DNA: TGTGCCAGCAGCGTCGGGAGAAACACTGAAGCTTTCTTT; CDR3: CASSVGRNTEAFF
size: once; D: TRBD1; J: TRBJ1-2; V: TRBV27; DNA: TGTGCCAGCAGTCCCGCGGACAGGGAATTACTTGGCTACACCTTC; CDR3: CASSPADRELLGYTF
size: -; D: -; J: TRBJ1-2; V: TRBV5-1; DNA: TGCGCCAGCAGCTCCTTCTTGGGGGCAGACTATGGCTACACCTTC; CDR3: CASSSFLGADYGYTF
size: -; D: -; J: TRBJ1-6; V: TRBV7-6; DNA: TGTGCCAGCAGCCCCCCGGGGGGGCAAAATTCACCCCTCCACTTT; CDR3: CASSPPGGQNSPLHF
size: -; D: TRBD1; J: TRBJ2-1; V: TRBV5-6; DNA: TGTGCCAGCAGCTTGGGACAGGGGGCCTACAATGAGCAGTTCTTC; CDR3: CASSLGQGAYNEQFF
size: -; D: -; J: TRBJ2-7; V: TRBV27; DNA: TGTGCCAGCAGTTTGAGGGCAGGCGACATGCTGTTCGGGCAGTACTTC; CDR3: CASSLRAGDMLFGQYF
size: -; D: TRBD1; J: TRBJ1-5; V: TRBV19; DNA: TGTGCCAGTAGGAAGACAGGGCTAGCCAATCAGCCCCAGCATTTT; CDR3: CASRKTGLANQPQHF
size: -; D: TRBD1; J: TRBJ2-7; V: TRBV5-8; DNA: TGTGCCAGCAGCTTATCCTCCCGGGACAGGGGACTTACTGAGCAGTACTTC; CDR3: CASSLSSRDRGLTEQYF
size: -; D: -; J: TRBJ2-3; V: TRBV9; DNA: TGTGCCAGCGGAAAGGGAACAGCTAGCACAGATACGCAGTATTTT; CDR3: CASGKGTASTDTQYF
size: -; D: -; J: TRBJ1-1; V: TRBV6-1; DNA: TGTGCCAGCACCATTTCCTCAGGGGTAGGGACTGAAGCTTTCTTT; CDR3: CASTISSGVGTEAFF
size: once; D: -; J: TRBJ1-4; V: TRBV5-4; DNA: TGTGCCAGCAGCTTGGGGGGGGGTGATGAAAAACTGTTTTTT; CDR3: CASSLGGGDEKLFF
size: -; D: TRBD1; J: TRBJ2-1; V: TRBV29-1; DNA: TGCAGCGCCCAGGGACAGGGGGATGGTGAGCAGTTCTTC; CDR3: CSAQGQGDGEQFF
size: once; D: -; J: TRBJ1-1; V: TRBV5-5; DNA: TGTGCCAGCAGCTTGGAGCACAGGGTGGCCACTGAAGCTTTCTTT; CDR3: CASSLEHRVATEAFF
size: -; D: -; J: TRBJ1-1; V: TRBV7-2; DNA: TGTGCCAGCAGCTTTGGGACAAACACTGAAGCTTTCTTT; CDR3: CASSFGTNTEAFF
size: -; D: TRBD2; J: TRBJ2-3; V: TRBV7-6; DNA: TGTGCCAGCAGGTCGACTAGCGGGGGGGCCGGCACGCAGTATTTT; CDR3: CASRSTSGGAGTQYF
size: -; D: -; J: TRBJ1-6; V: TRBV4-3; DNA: TGCGCCAGCAGCCAACGGGACCGAAATAATTCACCCCTCCACTTT; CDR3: CASSQRDRNNSPLHF
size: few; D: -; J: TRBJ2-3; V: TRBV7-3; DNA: TGTGCCAGCAGCTCGGGAGTAAGCACAGATACGCAGTATTTT; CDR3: CASSSGVSTDTQYF
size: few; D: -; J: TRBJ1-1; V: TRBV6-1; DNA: TGTGCCAGCAGGATGGGGGGTGGCACTGAAGCTTTCTTT; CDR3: CASRMGGGTEAFF
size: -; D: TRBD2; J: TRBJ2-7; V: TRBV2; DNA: TGTGCCAGCACCTCCGGCGCGGGGGGCTACTACGAGCAGTACTTC; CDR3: CASTSGAGGYYEQYF
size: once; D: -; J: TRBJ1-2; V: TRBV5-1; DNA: TGCGCCAGCAGCTTGGTGGGGGGGCATGGCTACACCTTC; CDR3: CASSLVGGHGYTF
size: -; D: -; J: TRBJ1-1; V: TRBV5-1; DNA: TGCGCCAGCAGATTGGACAGCATGAACACTGAAGCTTTCTTT; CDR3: CASRLDSMNTEAFF
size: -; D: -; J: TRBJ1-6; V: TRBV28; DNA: TGTGCCAGCAGTTTAGGGGGCGGCTTTGGTCATAATTCACCCCTCCACTTT; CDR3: CASSLGGGFGHNSPLHF
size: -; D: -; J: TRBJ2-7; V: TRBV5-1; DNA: TGCGCCAGCAGCTTGAGGTCCGGCCGGAGCTCCTACGAGCAGTACTTC; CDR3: CASSLRSGRSSYEQYF
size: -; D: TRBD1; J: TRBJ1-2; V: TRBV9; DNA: TGTGCCAGCAGCGTAGGAACAGGGGAATACTATGGCTACACCTTC; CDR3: CASSVGTGEYYGYTF
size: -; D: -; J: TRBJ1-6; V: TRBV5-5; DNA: TGTGCCAGCAGTTCTACAGCAAACCTTAATTCACCCCTCCACTTT; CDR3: CASSSTANLNSPLHF
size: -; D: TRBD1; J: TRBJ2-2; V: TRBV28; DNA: TGTGCCAGCAGTTTGACAGGGGCGAACACCGGGGAGCTGTTTTTT; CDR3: CASSLTGANTGELFF
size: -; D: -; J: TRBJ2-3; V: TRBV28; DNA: TGTGCCAGCACCAAGCCCGCGTGGGATACGCAGTATTTT; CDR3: CASTKPAWDTQYF
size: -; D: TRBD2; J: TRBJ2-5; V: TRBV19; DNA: TGTGCCAGTAAGAAAGTCGGCGGGGGGGGAGAGACCCAGTACTTC; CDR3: CASKKVGGGGETQYF
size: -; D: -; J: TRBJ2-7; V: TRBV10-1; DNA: TGCGCCAGCAGTGCGGTCCGCAGCTCCTACGAGCAGTACTTC; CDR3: CASSAVRSSYEQYF
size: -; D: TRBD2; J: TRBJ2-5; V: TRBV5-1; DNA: TGCGCCAGCAGCTTGCAAACGGGGGGGCCCGGAGAGACCCAGTACTTC; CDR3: CASSLQTGGPGETQYF
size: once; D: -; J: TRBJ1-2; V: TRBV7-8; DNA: TGTGCCAGCAGCTTATGGAAGGGGCGGGGAAACTATGGCTACACCTTC; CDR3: CASSLWKGRGNYGYTF
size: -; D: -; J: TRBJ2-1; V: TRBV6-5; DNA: TGTGCCAGCAGACAGGACTCCTACAATGAGCAGTTCTTC; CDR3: CASRQDSYNEQFF
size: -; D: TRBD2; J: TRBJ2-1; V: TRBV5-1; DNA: TGCGCCAGCAGCTCAATGACTAGCGGATCGAGCTCCTACAATGAGCAGTTCTTC; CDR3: CASSSMTSGSSSYNEQFF
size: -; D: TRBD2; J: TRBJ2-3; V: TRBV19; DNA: TGTGCCAGTAAGCGGGGTCGCACAGATACGCAGTATTTT; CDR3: CASKRGRTDTQYF
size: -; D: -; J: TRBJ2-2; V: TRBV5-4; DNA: TGTGCCAGCAGCCTCAAGAGGGACGCTAACACCGGGGAGCTGTTTTTT; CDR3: CASSLKRDANTGELFF
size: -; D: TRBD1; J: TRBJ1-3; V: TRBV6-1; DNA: TGTGCCAGCAGTGAATTCATCGGGACAGGGGGAAACACCATATATTTT; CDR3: CASSEFIGTGGNTIYF
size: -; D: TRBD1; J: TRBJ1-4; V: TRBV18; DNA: TGTGCCAGCTCACCACCCGCGACAGGGGGTGAAAAACTGTTTTTT; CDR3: CASSPPATGGEKLFF
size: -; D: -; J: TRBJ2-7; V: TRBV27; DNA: TGTGCCAGCAGTTACGGGGCTCCCAGGTTCCCCTACGAGCAGTACTTC; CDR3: CASSYGAPRFPYEQYF
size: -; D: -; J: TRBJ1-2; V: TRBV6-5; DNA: TGTGCCAGCAGCTGGGACGGAGCCTATGGCTACACCTTC; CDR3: CASSWDGAYGYTF
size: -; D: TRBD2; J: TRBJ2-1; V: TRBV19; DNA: TGTGCCAGTAGTACCTCGGCGGGGGGGGTCAACAATGAGCAGTTCTTC; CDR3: CASSTSAGGVNNEQFF